This TCR beta chain was captured in a study of OX40 agonist ivuxolimab in advanced cancers. Data came from immunoSEQ multiplex PCR; TCRdb stores just in-frame clones and leaves some out. Of more than 50,000 clones in the sample, 75% to 90% are singletons; the top ten hold roughly 4%. About this clone itself: The target antigen is unknown.

Study findings and constraints: Dose levels from 0.1 to 3.0 mg/kg saw CD4+ and CD8+ blood T cells expand clonally by week 6.

Looked up from germline, CDR1 is MNHNY and CDR2 is SVGAGI (reference sequence). The V gene end was trimmed by 2 bases and the J gene end by 6 bases; junction bases not matched to a gene: 7. This CDR3 spans 14 amino acids. Material: CD4+ or CD8+ T cells sorted from blood, obtained in a trial of the OX40 agonist ivuxolimab. The chain has TRBV6-6 and TRBJ2-7, with 7 bases that match TRBD1. The source is an adult with an advanced solid tumor such as melanoma, head and neck, liver or kidney cancer. The CDR3 DNA follows: TGTGCCAGCAGTTACGGGATTTCAGGGGGCGAGCAGTACTTC. It translates to CASSYGISGGEQYF.